The entry below describes one T cell receptor (beta chain). Antigen unknown. This specimen belongs to a study of cytomegalovirus exposure and HLA in healthy donors. This CDR3 is built from 17 residues. Germline V gene sequence: CDR1 ENHRY, CDR2 SYGVKD. Losses at the gene ends were 6 bases for V and 0 bases for J; bases not matched to a gene: 9. PCR used 60 Vbeta primers and 13 Jbeta primers. Method: immunoSEQ multiplex PCR; TCRdb's copy keeps in-frame clones and lacks some. The table has 100,000 or so clones, around 75% seen once. Study-wide points: There was a cluster of highly shared sequence variants that was likely a sequencing artifact. The listing of about 150 TCR beta chains classed them as cytomegalovirus-associated.

The origin of this receptor is a man aged 25-45 years in good health and CMV-seropositive. The chain recombines TRBV10-3 with TRBJ2-7; 12 nucleotides agree with TRBD2. Sequencing was carried out using PBMCs. The CDR3 here is CAISSGTSGFSSYEQYF. The CDR3 coding sequence is TGTGCCATCAGCTCTGGGACTAGCGGGTTCAGCTCCTACGAGCAGTACTTC.